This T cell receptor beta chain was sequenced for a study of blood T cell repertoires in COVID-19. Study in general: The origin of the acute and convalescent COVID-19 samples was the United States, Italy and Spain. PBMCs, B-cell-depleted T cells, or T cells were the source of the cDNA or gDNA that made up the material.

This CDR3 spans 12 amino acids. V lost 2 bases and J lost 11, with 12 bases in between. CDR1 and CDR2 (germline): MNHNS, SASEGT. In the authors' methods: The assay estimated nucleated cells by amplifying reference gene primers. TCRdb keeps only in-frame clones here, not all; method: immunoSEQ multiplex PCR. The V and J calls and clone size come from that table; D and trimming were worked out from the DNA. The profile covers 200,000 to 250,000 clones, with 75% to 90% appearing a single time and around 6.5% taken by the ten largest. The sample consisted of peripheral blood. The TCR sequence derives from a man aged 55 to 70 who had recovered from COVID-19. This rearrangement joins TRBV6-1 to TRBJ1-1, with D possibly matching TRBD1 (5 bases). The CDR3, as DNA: TGTGCCAGCAGTGAATATCGGGGGGAGGCTTTCTTT. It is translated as CASSEYRGEAFF.